The rows below give T cell receptor beta chains drawn from one sample of a study of human T cells and chemical hapten exposure. One entry per CDR3 protein, called by TCRdb with MiXCR from the reads. The repertoire holds more than 100,000 distinct CDR3 sequences, 8.5% seen once, with roughly 1.3% in the top ten. Sequencing input: whole blood. These receptors were obtained from a human donor in good health. Some clones in this sample may be carry-over from other donors' samples. CDR3s include the opening cysteine and the closing phenylalanine or tryptophan. The D gene is left open where the match is weak. Where a row states a size, it is once, few, many or the class of an expanded clone; other rows omit it.

CDR3 length,D gene,clone size,V gene,J gene,CDR3 DNA,CDR3 protein
17,.,few,TRBV2,TRBJ2-5,TGTGCCAGCAGGGATCGGCGCGGGGTCCTGTACCAAGAGACCCAGTACTTC,CASRDRRGVLYQETQYF
15,.,few,TRBV7-2,TRBJ2-4,TGTGCCAGCAGCTTAGCTCGGGGAGTCAAAAACATTCAGTACTTC,CASSLARGVKNIQYF
13,.,few,TRBV12-3/TRBV12-4,TRBJ2-7,TGTGCCAGCAGTTTAGAGGCAGGGGTGGCCCAGTACTTC,CASSLEAGVAQYF
16,.,many,TRBV10-3,TRBJ1-1,TGTGCCATCAGTGAGAGGGGAGGAGGAATGAACACTGAAGCTTTCTTT,CAISERGGGMNTEAFF
13,.,few,TRBV5-1,TRBJ2-2,TGCGCCAGCAGCTCCGAGGGCACCGGGGAGCTGTTTTTT,CASSSEGTGELFF
16,TRBD1,few,TRBV27,TRBJ2-5,TGTGCCAGCAGTTTAAACACAGGGGGCCCTTGGGAGACCCAGTACTTC,CASSLNTGGPWETQYF
15,.,many,TRBV19,TRBJ1-5,TGTGCCAGTAGTATTCCGGGGGATAGCAATCAGCCCCAGCATTTT,CASSIPGDSNQPQHF
15,.,many,TRBV6-5,TRBJ1-6,TGTGCCAGCAGTTACTCGACGGAGTATAATTCACCCCTCCACTTT,CASSYSTEYNSPLHF
16,TRBD1,few,TRBV20-1,TRBJ2-3,TGCAGTGCTAGAAATCAGGGGGCTTACGGCACAGATACGCAGTATTTT,CSARNQGAYGTDTQYF
14,.,many,TRBV7-2,TRBJ2-7,TGTGCCAGCACTTACGGGCCGCAACTTTACGAGCAGTACTTC,CASTYGPQLYEQYF
17,.,many,TRBV12-5,TRBJ1-1,TGTGCTAGTGGTTTGGTTATATCTCTGACTGCGGGCACTGAAGCTTTCTTT,CASGLVISLTAGTEAFF
13,.,.,TRBV20-1,TRBJ2-7,TGCAGTGCCAGAGGCGGGAACTACTACGAGCAGTACTTC,CSARGGNYYEQYF
12,.,.,TRBV20-1,TRBJ2-5,TGCAGTGCTCAGACTAACCAAGAGACCCAGTACTTC,CSAQTNQETQYF
16,.,many,TRBV19,TRBJ1-5,TGTGCCAGTAGTATACTCGGGAGGGCCAGCAATCAGCCCCAGCATTTT,CASSILGRASNQPQHF
18,TRBD2,few,TRBV6-5,TRBJ2-3,TGTGCCAGCAGAAATCCGGGACTAGCGGGAGGAGGGGCCGATACGCAGTATTTT,CASRNPGLAGGGADTQYF
14,.,many,TRBV19,TRBJ1-2,TGTGCCAGTAGTATCGTCTCGGGGACCTATGGCTACACCTTC,CASSIVSGTYGYTF
15,.,few,TRBV2,TRBJ2-7,TGTGCCAGCAGCTCGGAGGCGGGGGCGTCCTACGAGCAGTACTTC,CASSSEAGASYEQYF
15,.,many,TRBV7-2,TRBJ2-7,TGTGCCAGCAGCTTAGATGGCAGGGAGGCACGGGAGCAGTACTTC,CASSLDGREAREQYF
16,.,many,TRBV19,TRBJ2-2,TGTGCCAGTAGTATACGGGGGGCATTGGACACCGGGGAGCTGTTTTTT,CASSIRGALDTGELFF
14,TRBD2,few,TRBV5-1,TRBJ2-7,TGCGCCAGCCCGGAGGGACTAGGACGGCACGAGCAGTACTTC,CASPEGLGRHEQYF
14,TRBD1,.,TRBV12-3/TRBV12-4,TRBJ2-7,TGTGCCAGCAGCTCCGGGACAGCAACCTACGAGCAGTACTTC,CASSSGTATYEQYF
14,.,.,TRBV7-9,TRBJ2-7,TGTGCCAGCAGCTCGGTTCAGGGAAAGTACGAGCAGTACTTC,CASSSVQGKYEQYF
18,TRBD1,many,TRBV4-2,TRBJ1-2,TGTGCCAGCAGCCAAGATCCATTCGCCGGGACAGGGGGCTATGGCTACACCTTC,CASSQDPFAGTGGYGYTF
17,TRBD2,.,TRBV7-9,TRBJ2-3,TGTGCCAGCAGCTTCCTAGCGGGAGGACGGAGGACAGATACGCAGTATTTT,CASSFLAGGRRTDTQYF
13,.,many,TRBV7-2,TRBJ2-7,TGTGCCAGCAGCTTAGTGGAGGGGTACGAGCAGTACTTC,CASSLVEGYEQYF
15,TRBD2,many,TRBV6-5,TRBJ2-1,TGTGCCAGCAGTTACGGGCTAGCGGGATCTGGTGAGCAGTTCTTC,CASSYGLAGSGEQFF
15,.,few,TRBV19,TRBJ1-5,TGTGCCAGTAGTATAGACCAAGGAGGCAATCAGCCCCAGCATTTT,CASSIDQGGNQPQHF
13,.,few,TRBV5-1,TRBJ2-1,TGCGCCAGCAGCTTAATCGGGGGCAATGAGCAGTTCTTC,CASSLIGGNEQFF
14,TRBD2,few,TRBV2,TRBJ2-7,TGTGCCAGCAGTGAACTTCACGCGACTAGCGAGGTCGGCTTC,CASSELHATSEVGF
11,.,few,TRBV3-1,TRBJ2-7,TGTGCCAGCAGGAACAACTACGAGCAGTACTTC,CASRNNYEQYF
15,.,many,TRBV20-1,TRBJ1-5,TGCAGTGCTATAGGTGCGGCCTATAGCAATCAGCCCCAGCATTTT,CSAIGAAYSNQPQHF
15,TRBD2,.,TRBV11-2,TRBJ2-1,TGTGCCAGCAGCTTAGATGCTAGCGGGACTTGGGAGCAGTTCTTC,CASSLDASGTWEQFF